The source of this TCR beta chain is a study of beta chain features in type 1 diabetes. This CDR3 region has 14 residues. CDR1 LGHNA and CDR2 YNFKEQ come from the germline V gene. The trim removed 0 bases at V and 8 bases at J, leaving 3 bases unmatched. The authors reverse transcribed all of the isolated RNA, so sequencing captured expressed TCRB transcripts. Sequencing of naive, central memory and regulatory T cell samples gave an average of around 4 million reads. Measured with immunoSEQ multiplex PCR; TCRdb has only the in-frame clones, and not every one. The profile shows 500,000 to 700,000 clones, roughly 15% of them singletons.

The chain recombines TRBV4-2 with TRBJ2-2, with TRBD1 identical over 7 bases. The sequence derives from a man younger than 35 in good health. The material sequenced was naive CD4+ T cells from blood. The CDR3 spells CASSQEDRLGELFF. The CDR3 region has the DNA TGTGCCAGCAGCCAAGAGGACAGGCTGGGGGAGCTGTTTTTT.